This T cell receptor beta chain comes out of a study of shared clonotypes between healthy human individuals. Overall study results and limits: Researchers sampled only blood; tissue repertoires likely differ. Limited genetic and exposure-history diversity came from having few donors.

Bulk PBMC genomic DNA spanned ten immunoSEQ deep plates. The method was immunoSEQ multiplex PCR; TCRdb's version includes in-frame clones alone and lacks a portion of them. The sample has under 600,000 clones, 75% to 80% seen once. This CDR3 comprises 12 residues. The germline CDR1 and CDR2 sequences are SGHTA and FQGNSA. The V end was cut by 1 base, the J end by 7 bases, with 5 bases between. To note about this clone: Its matching antigen is unknown.

This receptor was obtained from a woman aged 40 to 50 in good health. Some clones in this sample may be carry-over from other donors' samples. The chain carries TRBV7-2 and TRBJ1-5, with D possibly being TRBD1 (5 bases). Sequencing input: PBMCs. The CDR3 DNA reads as TGTGCCAGCAGCTTAGGGGGGCAGCCCCAGCATTTT. Encoded protein: CASSLGGQPQHF.